Only a few counts were recorded for the clone carrying this T cell receptor beta chain. Its specificity is unknown. TCRdb re-derived calls from the 5' RACE reads in MiXCR, one entry per CDR3 protein. Altogether fewer than 700,000 distinct CDR3 sequences are present, 20% to 25% being singletons, with the ten largest covering 7.5% to 9.5%. The sample is drawn from a study of T-cell memory formation after mild COVID-19. Study observations and caveats: A second wave expanding day 15 to 37 was CD4+-biased; contracting clones were balanced.

There are 16 residues in the CDR3. Germline V gene data show CDR1 as LGHDT and CDR2 as YNNKEL (reference sequence). Trimming took 1 base from V and 4 from J; bases not matched to a gene: 5. The TCR originated in an adult woman who had mild COVID-19 (a few samples of this study predate the infection). Cell type and time point are not known. The chain couples TRBV3-1 to TRBJ2-1; the match to TRBD2 covers 9 bases. The specimen was PBMCs or a T cell subset sorted from them (not recorded which). The CDR3 DNA sequence: TGTGCCAGCAGCCAAGCAGGGAGCGGGGGGTACAATGAGCAGTTCTTC. The encoded protein is CASSQAGSGGYNEQFF.